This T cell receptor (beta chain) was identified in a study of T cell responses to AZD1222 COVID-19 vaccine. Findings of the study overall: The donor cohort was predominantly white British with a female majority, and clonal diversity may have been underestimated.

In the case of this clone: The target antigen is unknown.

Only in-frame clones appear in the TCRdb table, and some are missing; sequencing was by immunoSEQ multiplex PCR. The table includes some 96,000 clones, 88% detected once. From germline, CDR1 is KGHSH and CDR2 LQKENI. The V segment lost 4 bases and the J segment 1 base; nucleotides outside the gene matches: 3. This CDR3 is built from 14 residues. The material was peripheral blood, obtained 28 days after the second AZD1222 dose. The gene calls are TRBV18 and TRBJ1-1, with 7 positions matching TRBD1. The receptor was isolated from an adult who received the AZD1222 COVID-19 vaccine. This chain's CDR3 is CASSLQGGNTEAFF. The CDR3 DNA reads TGTGCCAGCTCACTTCAGGGGGGGAACACTGAAGCTTTCTTT.